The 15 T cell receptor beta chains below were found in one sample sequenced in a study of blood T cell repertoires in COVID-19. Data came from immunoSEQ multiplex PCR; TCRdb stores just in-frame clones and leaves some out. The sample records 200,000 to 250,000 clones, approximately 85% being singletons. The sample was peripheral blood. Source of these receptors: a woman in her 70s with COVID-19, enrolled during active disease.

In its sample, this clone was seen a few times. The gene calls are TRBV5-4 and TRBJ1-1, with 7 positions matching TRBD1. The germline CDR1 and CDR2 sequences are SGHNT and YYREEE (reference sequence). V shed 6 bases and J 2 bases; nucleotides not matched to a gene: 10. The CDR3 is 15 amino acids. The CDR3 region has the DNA TGTGCCAGCATTACCGCAGGGGGTTTAAACACTGAAGCTTTCTTT. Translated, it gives CASITAGGLNTEAFF.

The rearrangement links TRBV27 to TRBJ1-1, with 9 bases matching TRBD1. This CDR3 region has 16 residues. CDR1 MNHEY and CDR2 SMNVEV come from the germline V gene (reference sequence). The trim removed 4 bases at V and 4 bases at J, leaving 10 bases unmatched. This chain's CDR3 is CASSYRSGTGPTEAFF. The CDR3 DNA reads TGTGCCAGCAGTTACCGCTCTGGGACAGGGCCCACTGAAGCTTTCTTT.

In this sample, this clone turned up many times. Here the CDR3 reads CAISRTTSGGYEQYF. The CDR3 DNA sequence: TGTGCCATCAGCCGGACAACTAGCGGGGGCTACGAGCAGTACTTC. The chain employs TRBV10-3 and TRBJ2-7; 11 nucleotides match TRBD2. Germline V gives CDR1 ENHRY, CDR2 SYGVKD. J lost 3 bases, V lost 6 bases, and 7 bases had no gene match. The CDR3 contains 15 residues.

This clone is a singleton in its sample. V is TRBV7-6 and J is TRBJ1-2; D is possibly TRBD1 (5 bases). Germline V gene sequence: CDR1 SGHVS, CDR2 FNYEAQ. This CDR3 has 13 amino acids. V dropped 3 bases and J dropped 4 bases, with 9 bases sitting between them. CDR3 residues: CASSFGHRYGYTF. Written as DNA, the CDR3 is TGTGCCAGCAGCTTTGGACACCGCTATGGCTACACCTTC. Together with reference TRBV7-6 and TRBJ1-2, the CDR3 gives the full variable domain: GAGVSQSPRYKVTKRGQDVALRCDPISGHVSLYWYRQALGQGPEFLTYFNYEAQQDKSGLPNDRFSAERPEGSISTLTIQRTEQRDSAMYRCASSFGHRYGYTFGSGTRLTVV.

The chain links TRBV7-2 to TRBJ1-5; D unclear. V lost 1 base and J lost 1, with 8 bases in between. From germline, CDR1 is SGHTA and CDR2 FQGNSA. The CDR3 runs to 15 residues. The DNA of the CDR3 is TGTGCCAGCAGCTTAGGAGGATACAGCAATCAGCCCCAGCATTTT. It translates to CASSLGGYSNQPQHF.

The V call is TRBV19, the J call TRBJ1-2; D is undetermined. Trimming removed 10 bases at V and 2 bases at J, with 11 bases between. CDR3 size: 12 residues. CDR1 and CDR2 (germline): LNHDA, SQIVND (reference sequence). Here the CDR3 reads CAIRTGNYGYTF. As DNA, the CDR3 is TGTGCCATTAGGACGGGGAACTATGGCTACACCTTC.

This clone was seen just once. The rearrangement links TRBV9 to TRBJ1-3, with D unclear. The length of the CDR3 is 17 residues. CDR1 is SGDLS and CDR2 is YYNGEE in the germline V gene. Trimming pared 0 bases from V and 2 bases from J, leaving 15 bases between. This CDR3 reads CASSVASTGLAGNTIYF. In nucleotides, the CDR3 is TGTGCCAGCAGCGTAGCGAGCACCGGGTTAGCTGGAAACACCATATATTTT.

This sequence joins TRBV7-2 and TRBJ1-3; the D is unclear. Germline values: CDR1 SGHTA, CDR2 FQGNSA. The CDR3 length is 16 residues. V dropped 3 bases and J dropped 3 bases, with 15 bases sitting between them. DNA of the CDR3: TGTGCCAGCAGCTTGTTGCAGGCAGTCAGTGGAAACACCATATATTTT. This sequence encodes CASSLLQAVSGNTIYF.

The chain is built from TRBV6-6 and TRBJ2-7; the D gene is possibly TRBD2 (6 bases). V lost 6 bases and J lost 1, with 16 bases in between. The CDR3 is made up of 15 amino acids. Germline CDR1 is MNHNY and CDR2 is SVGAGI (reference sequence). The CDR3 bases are TGTGCCAGCAGGACCGACCGGACTAATTCCTACGAGCAGTACTTC. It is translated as CASRTDRTNSYEQYF.

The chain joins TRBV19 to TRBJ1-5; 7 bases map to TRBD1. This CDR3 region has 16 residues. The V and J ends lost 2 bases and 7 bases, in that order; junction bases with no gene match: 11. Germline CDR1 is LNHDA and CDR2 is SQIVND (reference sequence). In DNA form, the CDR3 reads TGTGCCAGTAGTATAATAGAAATAGGGGGCGGGCAGCCCCAGCATTTT. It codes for CASSIIEIGGGQPQHF.

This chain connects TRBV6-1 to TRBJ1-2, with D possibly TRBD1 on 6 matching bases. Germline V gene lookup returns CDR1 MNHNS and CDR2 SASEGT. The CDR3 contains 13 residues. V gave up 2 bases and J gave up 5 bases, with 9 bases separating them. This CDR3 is CASSEFRGYGYTF. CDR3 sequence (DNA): TGTGCCAGCAGTGAATTTAGGGGGTATGGCTACACCTTC.

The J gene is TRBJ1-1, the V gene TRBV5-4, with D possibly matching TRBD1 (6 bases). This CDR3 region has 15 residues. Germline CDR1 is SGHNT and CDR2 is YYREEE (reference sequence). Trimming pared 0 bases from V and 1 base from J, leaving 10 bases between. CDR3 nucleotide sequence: TGTGCCAGCAGCTTGGGGGGGCAGAAGAACACTGAAGCTTTCTTT. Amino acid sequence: CASSLGGQKNTEAFF.

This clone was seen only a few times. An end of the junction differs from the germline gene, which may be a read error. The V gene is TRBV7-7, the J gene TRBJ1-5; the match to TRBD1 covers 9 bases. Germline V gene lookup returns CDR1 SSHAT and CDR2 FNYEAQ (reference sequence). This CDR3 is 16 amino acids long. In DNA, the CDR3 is TGTGCTAGCAGCTTTTCGTCGGACAGGGGAACTCAGCCCCAGCATTTT. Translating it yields CASSFSSDRGTQPQHF.

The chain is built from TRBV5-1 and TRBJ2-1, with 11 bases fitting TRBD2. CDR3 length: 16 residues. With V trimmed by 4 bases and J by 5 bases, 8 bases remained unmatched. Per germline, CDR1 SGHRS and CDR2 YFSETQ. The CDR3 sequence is CASSQTSGTPNNEQFF. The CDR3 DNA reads TGCGCCAGCAGCCAGACTAGCGGGACCCCCAACAATGAGCAGTTCTTC.

The CDR3 DNA follows: TGTGCCAGCAGCTTAACTTCGGGGGTACGACAGCCCCAGCATTTT. As protein: CASSLTSGVRQPQHF. This sequence joins TRBV7-2 and TRBJ1-5, with a possible D match to TRBD1 (5 bases). CDR1 SGHTA and CDR2 FQGNSA come from the germline V gene. The CDR3 has 15 amino acids. V shed 2 bases and J shed 7 bases, with 15 bases lying between them.